A single sample is the source of the 29 T cell receptor beta chains below, sequenced in a study of response to subunit inactivated influenza vaccine. TCRdb reprocessed the RT-PCR reads with MiXCR, giving one entry per CDR3 protein. The sample contains about 500,000 distinct CDR3 sequences, about 17% of which appear only once. The sample in question was CD4+ T cells sorted from PBMCs, obtained 23 months after vaccination. These receptor sequences come from a man aged 50 to 75 who received an inactivated influenza vaccine.

This sequence joins TRBV24-1 and TRBJ2-2; D remains unclear. Germline V gene data show CDR1 as KGHDR and CDR2 as SFDVKD. V lost 4 bases to trimming and J lost 0 bases, with 11 bases between them. The length of the CDR3 is 16 residues. CDR3 DNA sequence: TGTGCCACCAGTGAATTGGGTCGCTCGAACACCGGGGAGCTGTTTTTT. Translated: CATSELGRSNTGELFF.

The chain carries TRBV4-3 and TRBJ2-2; 8 bases fit TRBD2. Germline trimming cut 1 base from V and 2 bases from J; bases unmatched to any gene: 6. The CDR3 runs to 17 residues. The germline V gene has CDR1 LGHNA and CDR2 YSLEER. The CDR3 reads CASSQALAGGNTGELFF. CDR3 DNA: TGCGCCAGCAGCCAAGCGCTGGCGGGAGGAAACACCGGGGAGCTGTTTTTT.

This clonotype was detected a few times. V and J are TRBV28 and TRBJ2-4; 9 bases map to TRBD2. The V segment lost 6 bases and the J segment 9 bases; nucleotides outside the gene matches: 15. The CDR3 is made up of 16 amino acids. Germline values: CDR1 MDHEN, CDR2 SYDVKM. The CDR3 loop is CASSRVPSGMGSIQYF. CDR3 DNA sequence: TGTGCCAGCAGCCGTGTCCCTAGCGGGATGGGGAGCATTCAGTACTTC.

This clonotype has a count of ten or more. The gene calls are TRBV5-1 and TRBJ2-1; TRBD2 matches at 11 bases. Germline loops: CDR1 SGHRS, CDR2 YFSETQ. V trimming: 5 bases; J trimming: 4 bases; junction bases outside the gene matches: 5. This CDR3 contains 15 residues. The CDR3 protein is CASSTSGGAYNEQFF. The CDR3 bases are TGCGCCAGCAGTACTAGCGGGGGAGCTTACAATGAGCAGTTCTTC.

The sample holds many counts of this clonotype. V usage is TRBV28 and J usage is TRBJ2-1; D not resolved. The CDR3 sequence is 14 residues long. Germline assignment: CDR1 MDHEN and CDR2 SYDVKM. V gave up 1 base and J gave up 6 bases, with 10 bases separating them. Here the CDR3 DNA reads TGTGCCAGCAGTTTATTTGACTTCTCCAATGAGCAGTTCTTC. The encoded protein is CASSLFDFSNEQFF. The entire variable domain, with the rest obtained from reference TRBV28 and TRBJ2-1, is as follows: DVKVTQSSRYLVKRTGEKVFLECVQDMDHENMFWYRQDPGLGLRLIYFSYDVKMKEKGDIPEGYSVSREKKERFSLILESASTNQTSMYLCASSLFDFSNEQFFGPGTRLTVL.

The chain recombines TRBV12-3 or TRBV12-4 with TRBJ1-1; perhaps TRBD1 as D (6 bases). The V end lost 6 bases, the J end lost 2 bases, and 10 bases lay between the germline ends. The CDR3 spans 13 residues. DNA of the CDR3: TGTGCCAGCAGAAGGACAGTAAACACTGAAGCTTTCTTT. It codes for CASRRTVNTEAFF.

The gene calls are TRBV12-3 or TRBV12-4 and TRBJ2-5; TRBD1 aligns across 11 bases. Germline trimming cut 5 bases from V and 6 bases from J; bases unmatched to any gene: 5. The CDR3 runs 14 residues. The CDR3 loop reads CASSHRDRGKTQYF. The CDR3 nucleotides read TGTGCCAGCAGTCACCGGGACAGGGGGAAGACCCAGTACTTC.

The chain carries TRBV12-3 or TRBV12-4 and TRBJ2-1, with 10 bases that match TRBD2. The CDR3 sequence is 13 residues long. V was clipped by 8 bases and J by 7 bases; unmatched bases: 5. DNA of the CDR3: TGTGCCAGCGAGCGGGGGGGTACTAATGAGCAGTTCTTC. Translated, it gives CASERGGTNEQFF.

The chain joins TRBV7-9 to TRBJ1-3; D unclear. Between the trimmed V and J ends, which lost 1 base and 8 bases, there was a span of 12 bases. This CDR3 region has 14 residues. CDR1 and CDR2 (germline): SEHNR, FQNEAQ (reference sequence). Written as DNA, the CDR3 is TGTGCCAGCAGCTTAGGAGAGTCCGTGGACACCATATATTTT. It is translated as CASSLGESVDTIYF.

The sample holds many counts of this clonotype. The V and J genes are TRBV20-1 and TRBJ2-5; D might be TRBD2 (6 bases). Trimming took off 2 bases at V and 3 bases at J, with 19 bases between the two ends. The CDR3 consists of 16 residues. Germline CDR1 is DFQATT and CDR2 is SNEGSKA (reference sequence). The CDR3 DNA sequence: TGCAGTGCTAGAATGTTGGGCGGGACCAAGGAAGAGACCCAGTACTTC. Its protein product is CSARMLGGTKEETQYF.

The V call is TRBV20-1, the J call TRBJ2-7, with D possibly TRBD2 on 6 matching bases. V lost 3 bases to trimming and J lost 6 bases, with 12 bases between them. The CDR3 contains 12 residues. The germline CDR1 and CDR2 sequences are DFQATT and SNEGSKA (reference sequence). DNA of the CDR3: TGCAGTGCTAGTCAGCGGGTAGGCGAGCAGTACTTC. It translates to CSASQRVGEQYF.

The CDR3 sequence: CSARDNGTPYEQYF. The CDR3 DNA sequence: TGCAGTGCTAGAGATAATGGGACCCCCTACGAGCAGTACTTC. V gene TRBV20-1 combines with J gene TRBJ2-7; D may be TRBD1 or TRBD2 (5 bases each). The germline V and J ends were trimmed by 0 bases and 2 bases, with 11 bases remaining between them. Germline lookup yields CDR1 DFQATT and CDR2 SNEGSKA (reference sequence). There are 14 residues in the CDR3.

The chain joins TRBV9 to TRBJ2-5, with D maybe TRBD2 (6 bases). The V end was cut by 2 bases, the J end by 0 bases, with 11 bases between. Per germline, CDR1 SGDLS and CDR2 YYNGEE. The CDR3 has 15 amino acids. CDR3 sequence (DNA): TGTGCCAGCAGCGTGTTAGCGGAGTACCAAGAGACCCAGTACTTC. This gives the protein CASSVLAEYQETQYF. The full variable domain, its missing parts supplied by reference TRBV9 and TRBJ2-5, is DSGVTQTPKHLITATGQRVTLRCSPRSGDLSVYWYQQSLDQGLQFLIQYYNGEERAKGNILERFSAQQFPDLHSELNLSSLELGDSALYFCASSVLAEYQETQYFGPGTRLLVL.

The chain uses TRBV6-5 and TRBJ2-5, with D possibly called TRBD1 or TRBD2 (6 bases each). The germline CDR1 and CDR2 sequences are MNHEY and SVGAGI. The CDR3 has 15 residues. V shed 2 bases and J shed 4 bases, with 14 bases lying between them. CDR3: CASSYGYGGSETQYF. Written as DNA, the CDR3 is TGTGCCAGCAGTTACGGTTACGGGGGCTCAGAGACCCAGTACTTC.

This clonotype was picked up many times. The chain is built from TRBV20-1 and TRBJ2-3, with D uncertain. This CDR3 has 10 residues. Germline CDR1 is DFQATT and CDR2 is SNEGSKA (reference sequence). The ends were cut back, 2 bases at V and 3 bases at J, with 0 bases in the middle. The CDR3 here is CSARTDTQYF. The CDR3 region has the DNA TGCAGTGCTAGAACAGATACGCAGTATTTT.

This clonotype appeared a few times. The chain couples TRBV20-1 to TRBJ1-2; D not resolved. CDR1 and CDR2 from the germline V gene are DFQATT and SNEGSKA (reference sequence). The CDR3 covers 13 residues. Between the trimmed V and J ends, which lost 1 base and 4 bases, there was a span of 10 bases. The CDR3 sequence is CSARGTVVYGYTF. The DNA for the CDR3 is TGCAGTGCTAGAGGCACAGTCGTCTATGGCTACACCTTC.

This clonotype has only a few counts. This chain uses TRBV10-3 with TRBJ2-5; 11 bases are shared with TRBD2. The V and J ends lost 3 bases and 0 bases, in that order; junction bases with no gene match: 6. The CDR3 loop spans 17 amino acids. In germline, CDR1 is ENHRY, CDR2 SYGVKD. CDR3: CAISDPTSGAYQETQYF. CDR3 bases: TGTGCCATCAGTGACCCGACTAGCGGGGCGTACCAAGAGACCCAGTACTTC.

This clonotype came up many times. The chain joins TRBV10-3 to TRBJ1-4; D possibly corresponds to TRBD1 (5 bases). Trimming took off 3 bases at V and 5 bases at J, with 16 bases between the two ends. CDR1 and CDR2 (germline): ENHRY, SYGVKD. The CDR3 has 16 residues. The CDR3 is CAISESMGVANEKLFF. CDR3 in DNA: TGTGCCATCAGTGAAAGTATGGGGGTTGCGAATGAAAAACTGTTTTTT.

This clonotype was detected a few times. This sequence joins TRBV24-1 and TRBJ1-1, with D possibly being TRBD1 (6 bases). Trimming stripped 6 bases from V and 3 bases from J, with 10 bases between. CDR3 length: 13 residues. CDR1 and CDR2 from the germline V gene are KGHDR and SFDVKD. In nucleotides, the CDR3 is TGTGCCACCAGTCGTAGGGGGGACACTGAAGCTTTCTTT. This gives the protein CATSRRGDTEAFF.

This clonotype showed up just a few times. This chain uses TRBV28 with TRBJ2-1; weak D call: TRBD2 (6 bases). Deletions cut 8 bases from V and 2 bases from J, with 13 bases between. Germline-derived CDR1 and CDR2 are MDHEN and SYDVKM. CDR3 size: 14 residues. The CDR3 spells CASRAGGTYNEQFF. The CDR3 DNA sequence: TGTGCCAGCCGCGCCGGAGGGACCTACAATGAGCAGTTCTTC.

This chain links TRBV23-1 with TRBJ2-7, with TRBD1 identical over 9 bases. TRBV23-1 is noted as an ORF with a role that remains uncertain. The V and J ends lost 0 bases and 4 bases, in that order; junction bases with no gene match: 7. The CDR3 consists of 16 residues. The CDR3 reads CASSQSTPGQGYEQYF. CDR3 bases: TGCGCCAGCAGTCAATCTACCCCAGGACAGGGGTACGAGCAGTACTTC.

The chain links TRBV21-1 to TRBJ1-3. TRBV21-1 is tagged as a pseudogene. The CDR3 runs 18 residues. CDR3 sequence (DNA): TGTGCCAGCAGCGGAGGGCAGGGCCACCCCTACTCTGGAAACACCATATATTTT. Amino acid sequence: CASSGGQGHPYSGNTIYF.

The gene calls are TRBV3-1 and TRBJ1-6, with 7 nucleotides matching TRBD1. This CDR3 spans 15 amino acids. Germline V CDR1 and CDR2: LGHDT, YNNKEL (reference sequence). V shed 2 bases and J 5 bases; nucleotides not matched to a gene: 3. The CDR3 sequence is CASSQQGQNNSPLHF. The CDR3, as DNA: TGTGCCAGCAGCCAACAGGGACAGAATAATTCACCCCTCCACTTT.

This clonotype occurred a few times. V usage is TRBV20-1 and J usage is TRBJ2-5, with D maybe TRBD1 (5 bases). The germline V gene encodes CDR1 DFQATT and CDR2 SNEGSKA (reference sequence). V lost 6 bases and J lost 0, with 17 bases in between. This CDR3 region has 15 residues. In DNA form, the CDR3 reads TGCAGTGCGAACAACCTCAGGGATAACCAAGAGACCCAGTACTTC. Protein product: CSANNLRDNQETQYF.

The gene calls are TRBV20-1 and TRBJ1-1, with 12 bases fitting TRBD1. V lost 6 bases, J lost 3 bases, and 11 bases stayed unmatched. The CDR3 is made up of 16 amino acids. CDR1 is DFQATT, CDR2 SNEGSKA, per germline (reference sequence). The CDR3 region has the DNA TGCAGTGCAACCGGGACAGGGGGCCTATCTTACACTGAAGCTTTCTTT. Translated: CSATGTGGLSYTEAFF.

V is TRBV12-5 and J is TRBJ2-5, with D possibly TRBD1 on 5 matching bases. The CDR3 loop spans 16 amino acids. Trimming took 1 base from V and 2 from J, leaving 14 bases between them. CDR1 and CDR2 from the germline V gene are LGHNT and FRNRAP. In nucleotides, the CDR3 is TGTGCTAGTGGTTTGGGGACCGGACATCCACAAGAGACCCAGTACTTC. Residues: CASGLGTGHPQETQYF. The complete variable domain, with remaining parts taken from reference TRBV12-5 and TRBJ2-5, reads DARVTQTPRHKVTEMGQEVTMRCQPILGHNTVFWYRQTMMQGLELLAYFRNRAPLDDSGMPKDRFSAEMPDATLATLKIQPSEPRDSAVYFCASGLGTGHPQETQYFGPGTRLLVL.

The genes are TRBV9 and TRBJ2-3, with 9 bases that match TRBD2. Germline assignment: CDR1 SGDLS and CDR2 YYNGEE. The CDR3 loop spans 17 amino acids. Trimming at V came to 1 base and at J to 5 bases, leaving 11 bases not matched to a gene. This CDR3 is CASSVSGGGGVQDTQYF. The CDR3 region has the DNA TGTGCCAGCAGCGTAAGTGGGGGCGGGGGGGTACAAGATACGCAGTATTTT.

The gene calls are TRBV3-1 and TRBJ2-1; TRBD2 might be the D (5 bases). This CDR3 spans 16 amino acids. Per germline, CDR1 LGHDT and CDR2 YNNKEL (reference sequence). Trimming shortened V by 4 bases and J by 4 bases, and 17 bases separated the two germline ends. The CDR3 loop reads CASSPPGYRGYNEQFF. CDR3 coding DNA: TGTGCCAGCAGCCCACCGGGGTACCGAGGGTACAATGAGCAGTTCTTC.

V usage is TRBV6-2 or TRBV6-3 and J usage is TRBJ2-1; a possible D gene is TRBD1 (6 bases). The CDR3 is 15 residues long. With 7 bases removed from V and 6 bases from J, the gap between germline ends came to 19 bases. From germline, CDR1 is MNHEY and CDR2 SVGEGT. The CDR3: CASNYRAGVGNEQFF. DNA of the CDR3: TGTGCCAGCAACTACCGAGCAGGGGTTGGCAATGAGCAGTTCTTC.